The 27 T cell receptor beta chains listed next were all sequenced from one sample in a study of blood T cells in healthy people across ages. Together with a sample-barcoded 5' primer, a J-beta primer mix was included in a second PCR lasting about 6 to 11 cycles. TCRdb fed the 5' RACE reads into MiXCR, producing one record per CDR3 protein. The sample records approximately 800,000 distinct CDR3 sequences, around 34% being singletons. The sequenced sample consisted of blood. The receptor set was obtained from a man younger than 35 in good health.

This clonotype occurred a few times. For the CDR3, the DNA is TGTGCCAGAGGAGGGGGTCAGCCCCAGCATTTT. The encoded protein is CARGGGQPQHF. The chain links TRBV10-3 to TRBJ1-5, with TRBD1 as a possible D gene (6 bases). Trimming pared 10 bases from V and 6 bases from J, leaving 10 bases between. Germline V lookup: CDR1 ENHRY, CDR2 SYGVKD. The length of the CDR3 is 11 residues.

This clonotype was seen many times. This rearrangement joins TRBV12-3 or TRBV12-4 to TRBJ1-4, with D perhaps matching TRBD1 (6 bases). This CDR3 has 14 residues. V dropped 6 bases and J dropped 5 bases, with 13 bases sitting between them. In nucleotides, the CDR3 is TGTGCCAGCAGGCCCGGGACAATCAATGAAAAACTGTTTTTT. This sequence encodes CASRPGTINEKLFF.

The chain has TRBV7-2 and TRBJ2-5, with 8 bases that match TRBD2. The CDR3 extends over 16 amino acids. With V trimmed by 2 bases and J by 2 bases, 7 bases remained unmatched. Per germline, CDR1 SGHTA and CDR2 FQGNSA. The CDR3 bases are TGTGCCAGCAGCTTATCAGTGGCTAGCGGGCAAGAGACCCAGTACTTC. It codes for CASSLSVASGQETQYF.

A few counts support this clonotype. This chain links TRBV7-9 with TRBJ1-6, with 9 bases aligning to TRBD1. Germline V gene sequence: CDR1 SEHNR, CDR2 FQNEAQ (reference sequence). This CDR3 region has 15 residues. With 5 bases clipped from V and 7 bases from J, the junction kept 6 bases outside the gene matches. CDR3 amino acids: CASSVETGGNSPLHF. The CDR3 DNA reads TGTGCCAGCAGCGTCGAGACAGGGGGGAATTCACCCCTCCACTTT. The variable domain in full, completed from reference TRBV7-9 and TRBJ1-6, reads DTGVSQNPRHKITKRGQNVTFRCDPISEHNRLYWYRQTLGQGPEFLTYFQNEAQLEKSRLLSDRFSAERPKGSFSTLEIQRTEQGDSAMYLCASSVETGGNSPLHFGNGTRLTVT.

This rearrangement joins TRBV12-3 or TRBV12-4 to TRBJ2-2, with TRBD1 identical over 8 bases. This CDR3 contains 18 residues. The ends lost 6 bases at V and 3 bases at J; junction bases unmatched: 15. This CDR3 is CASSRTGNLISDTGELFF. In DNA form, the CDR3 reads TGTGCCAGCAGCCGGACAGGGAATCTGATTTCGGACACCGGGGAGCTGTTTTTT.

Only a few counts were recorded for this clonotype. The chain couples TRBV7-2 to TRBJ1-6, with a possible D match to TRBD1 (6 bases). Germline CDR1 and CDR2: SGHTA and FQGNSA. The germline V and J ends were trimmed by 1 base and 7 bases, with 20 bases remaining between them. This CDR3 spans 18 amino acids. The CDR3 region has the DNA TGTGCCAGCAGCTTAGGCACCTTAGTGGGGGCAGGAAATTCACCCCTCCACTTT. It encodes CASSLGTLVGAGNSPLHF.

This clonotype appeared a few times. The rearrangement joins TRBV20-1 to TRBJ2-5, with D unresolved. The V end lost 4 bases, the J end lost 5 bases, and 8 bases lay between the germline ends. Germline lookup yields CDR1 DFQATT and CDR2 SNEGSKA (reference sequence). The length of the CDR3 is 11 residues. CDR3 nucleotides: TGCAGTGCTACCGGCGGCGAGACCCAGTACTTC. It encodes CSATGGETQYF.

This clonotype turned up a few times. CDR3 in DNA: TGTGCCAGCAGCCGCGGACAGGGAAACACAGATACGCAGTATTTT. Protein sequence: CASSRGQGNTDTQYF. The chain joins TRBV6-5 to TRBJ2-3, with 8 bases that match TRBD1. Germline-derived CDR1 and CDR2 are MNHEY and SVGAGI. The CDR3 has 15 amino acids. The trim removed 6 bases at V and 2 bases at J, leaving 7 bases unmatched.

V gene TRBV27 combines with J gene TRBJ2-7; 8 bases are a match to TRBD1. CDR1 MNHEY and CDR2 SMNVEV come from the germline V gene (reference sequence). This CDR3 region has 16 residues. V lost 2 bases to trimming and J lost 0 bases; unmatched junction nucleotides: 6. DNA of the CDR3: TGTGCCAGCAGTTTAACGACAGGGGACCTCTCCTACGAGCAGTACTTC. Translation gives CASSLTTGDLSYEQYF.

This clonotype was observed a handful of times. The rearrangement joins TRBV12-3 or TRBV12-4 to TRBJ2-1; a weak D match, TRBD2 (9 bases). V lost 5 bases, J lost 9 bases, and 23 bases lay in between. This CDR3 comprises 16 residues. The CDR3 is CASSPGGGGAFGEQFF. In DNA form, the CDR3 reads TGTGCCAGCAGTCCAGGGGGCGGGGGGGCCTTCGGTGAGCAGTTCTTC.

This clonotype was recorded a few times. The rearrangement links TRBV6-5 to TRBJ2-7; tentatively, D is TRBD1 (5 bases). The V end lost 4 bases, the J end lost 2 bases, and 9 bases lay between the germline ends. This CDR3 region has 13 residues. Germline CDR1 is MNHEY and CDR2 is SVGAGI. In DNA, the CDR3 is TGTGCCAGCAGTTGGGGCAGCCCCTACGAGCAGTACTTC. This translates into CASSWGSPYEQYF.

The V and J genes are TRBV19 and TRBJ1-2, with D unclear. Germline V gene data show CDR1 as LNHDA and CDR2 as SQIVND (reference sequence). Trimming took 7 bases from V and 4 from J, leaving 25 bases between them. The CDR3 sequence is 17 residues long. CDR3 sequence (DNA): TGTGCCAGTATCTCTGGGCCCCACCACTCTGGACTCTATGGCTACACCTTC. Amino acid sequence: CASISGPHHSGLYGYTF.

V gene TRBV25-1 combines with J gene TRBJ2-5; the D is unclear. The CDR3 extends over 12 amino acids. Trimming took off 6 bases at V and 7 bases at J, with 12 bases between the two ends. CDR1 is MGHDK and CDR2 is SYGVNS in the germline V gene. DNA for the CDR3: TGTGCCAGCAGATCCAGCGCAGGGACCCAGTACTTC. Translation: CASRSSAGTQYF. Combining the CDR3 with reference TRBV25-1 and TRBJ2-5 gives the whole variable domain EADIYQTPRYLVIGTGKKITLECSQTMGHDKMYWYQQDPGMELHLIHYSYGVNSTEKGDLSSESTVSRIRTEHFPLTLESARPSHTSQYLCASRSSAGTQYFGPGTRLLVL.

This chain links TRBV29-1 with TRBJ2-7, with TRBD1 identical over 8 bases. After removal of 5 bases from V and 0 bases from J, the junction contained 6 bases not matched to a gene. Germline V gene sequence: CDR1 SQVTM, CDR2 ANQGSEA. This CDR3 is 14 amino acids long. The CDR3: CSVRQGQSSYEQYF. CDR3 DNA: TGCAGCGTTAGACAGGGGCAAAGCTCCTACGAGCAGTACTTC.

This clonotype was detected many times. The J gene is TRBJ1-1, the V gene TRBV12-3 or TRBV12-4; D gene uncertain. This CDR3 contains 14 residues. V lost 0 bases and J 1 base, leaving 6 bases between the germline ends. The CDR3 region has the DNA TGTGCCAGCAGTTTAGCGCCCCAGAACACTGAAGCTTTCTTT. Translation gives CASSLAPQNTEAFF.

The CDR3 DNA follows: TGTGCCAGCAGCTTACGGGGCAAGGGGGCCTACGAGCAGTACTTC. It codes for CASSLRGKGAYEQYF. This rearrangement joins TRBV7-8 to TRBJ2-7; tentative D call: TRBD1 (6 bases). The CDR3 contains 15 residues. The germline V gene encodes CDR1 SGHVS and CDR2 FQNEAQ. Deletions cut 2 bases from V and 2 bases from J, with 13 bases between.

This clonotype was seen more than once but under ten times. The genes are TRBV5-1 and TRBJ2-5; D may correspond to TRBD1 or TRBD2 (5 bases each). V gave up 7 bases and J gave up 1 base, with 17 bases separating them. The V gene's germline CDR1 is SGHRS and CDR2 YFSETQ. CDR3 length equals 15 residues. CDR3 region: CASERGTAFQETQYF. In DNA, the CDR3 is TGCGCCAGCGAGAGGGGAACAGCCTTCCAAGAGACCCAGTACTTC.

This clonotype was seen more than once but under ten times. The CDR3 sequence: CASSLGASPCNEQFF. The CDR3 bases are TGTGCCAGCAGCCTGGGGGCGTCCCCCTGCAATGAGCAGTTCTTC. J is TRBJ2-1 and V is TRBV11-1; D possibly corresponds to TRBD1 (6 bases). The germline gives CDR1 SGHAT, CDR2 FQDESV (reference sequence). The CDR3 length is 15 residues. The V end lost 5 bases, the J end lost 6 bases, and 17 bases lay between the germline ends.

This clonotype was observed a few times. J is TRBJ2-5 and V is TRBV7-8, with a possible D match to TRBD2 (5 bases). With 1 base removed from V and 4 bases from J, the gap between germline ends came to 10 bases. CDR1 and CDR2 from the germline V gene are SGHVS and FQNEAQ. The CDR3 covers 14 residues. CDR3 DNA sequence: TGTGCCAGCAGCTTAGTACCTAGCCGAGAGACCCAGTACTTC. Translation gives CASSLVPSRETQYF.

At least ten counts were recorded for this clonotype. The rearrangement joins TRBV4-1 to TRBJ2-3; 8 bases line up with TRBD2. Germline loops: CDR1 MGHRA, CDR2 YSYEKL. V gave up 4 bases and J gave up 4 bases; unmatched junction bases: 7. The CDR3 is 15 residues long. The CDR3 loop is CASSLTGGEADTQYF. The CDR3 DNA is TGCGCCAGCAGCCTAACCGGGGGGGAGGCAGATACGCAGTATTTT.

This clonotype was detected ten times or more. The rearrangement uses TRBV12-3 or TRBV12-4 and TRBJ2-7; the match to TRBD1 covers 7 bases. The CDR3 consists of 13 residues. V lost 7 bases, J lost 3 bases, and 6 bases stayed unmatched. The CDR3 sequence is CASIPGQYYEQYF. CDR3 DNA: TGTGCCAGCATCCCGGGACAGTACTACGAGCAGTACTTC.

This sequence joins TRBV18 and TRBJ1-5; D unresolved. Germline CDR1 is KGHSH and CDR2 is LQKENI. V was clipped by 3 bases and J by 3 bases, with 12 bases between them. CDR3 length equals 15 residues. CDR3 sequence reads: CASSPLGSINQPQHF. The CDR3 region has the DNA TGTGCCAGCTCACCGTTAGGGTCCATCAATCAGCCCCAGCATTTT.

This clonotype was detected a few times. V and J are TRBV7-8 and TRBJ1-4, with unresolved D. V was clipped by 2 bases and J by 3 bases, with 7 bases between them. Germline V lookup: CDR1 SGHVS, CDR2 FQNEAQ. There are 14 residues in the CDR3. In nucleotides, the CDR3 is TGTGCCAGCAGCTTAAAGGAAGCTAATGAAAAACTGTTTTTT. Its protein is CASSLKEANEKLFF.

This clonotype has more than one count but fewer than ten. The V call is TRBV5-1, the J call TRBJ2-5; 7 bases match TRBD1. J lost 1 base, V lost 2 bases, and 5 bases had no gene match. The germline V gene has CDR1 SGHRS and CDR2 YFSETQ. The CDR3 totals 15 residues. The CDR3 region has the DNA TGCGCCAGCAGCTTTAACAGGGGATCCCAAGAGACCCAGTACTTC. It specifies CASSFNRGSQETQYF.

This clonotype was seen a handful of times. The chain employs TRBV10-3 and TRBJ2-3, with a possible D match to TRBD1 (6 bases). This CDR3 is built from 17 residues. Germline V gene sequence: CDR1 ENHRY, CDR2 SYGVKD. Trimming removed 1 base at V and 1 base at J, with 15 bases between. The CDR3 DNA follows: TGTGCCATCAGTGAGTATAAGTCGGCAGGGGGCACAGATACGCAGTATTTT. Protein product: CAISEYKSAGGTDTQYF.

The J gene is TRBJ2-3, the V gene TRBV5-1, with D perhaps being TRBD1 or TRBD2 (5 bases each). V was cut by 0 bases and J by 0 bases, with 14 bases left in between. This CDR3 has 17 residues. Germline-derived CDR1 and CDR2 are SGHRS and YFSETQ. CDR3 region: CASSLAVRGASTDTQYF. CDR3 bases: TGCGCCAGCAGCTTGGCCGTTAGAGGGGCTAGCACAGATACGCAGTATTTT.

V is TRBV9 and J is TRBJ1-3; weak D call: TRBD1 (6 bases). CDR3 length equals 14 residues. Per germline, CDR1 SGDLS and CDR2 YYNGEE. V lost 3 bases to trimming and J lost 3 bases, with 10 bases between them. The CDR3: CASSAGDIGNTIYF. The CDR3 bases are TGTGCCAGCAGCGCAGGGGATATTGGAAACACCATATATTTT.